This T cell receptor beta chain was captured in a study of T-cell reconstitution after alpha-beta-depleted transplantation in children (dated by TCRdb to 2015 to 2016). Regarding the research as a whole: Using TCR repertoire profiling, the study quantitatively followed how T-cell immune reconstitution unfolded in children after TCRalphabeta/CD19-depleted allogeneic hematopoietic cell transplantation.

Trimming takes 2 bases off V and 6 bases off J; junction bases not matched to a gene: 8. The germline V gene gives CDR1 as ENHRY and CDR2 as SYGVKD. Spanning cysteine to phenylalanine, the CDR3 consists of 15 amino acids. The retained sequence is limited to the CDR3, 45 bases, with the frame set at the first base. Ten or more counts support this clonotype. Its target antigen remains unknown. Base qualities are not provided; no much larger clone lies one nucleotide away. Preparation of the library involved PCR. These reads were obtained on an Illumina HiSeq 2500. Molecular barcoding was employed in the preparation of TCR libraries, with unique molecular identifiers being used to normalize TCRbeta repertoire quantification. The raw public data were reprocessed by TCRdb itself: fastp quality trimming at Q25, MiXCR clonotype calling, in-frame beta chains only. Identical CDR3 proteins give one entry, which carries the most common genes and DNA. This sample comprises some 600,000 distinct CDR3 sequences, roughly 15% of them detected only once. Under 1.2% of the sample rests with the top ten.

The chain is encoded by TRBV10-3 joined to TRBJ2-7; TRBD1 aligns with 9 central bases. This sequence originates from a human donor who donated a stem cell graft to a child with acute myeloid leukemia. The sequencing used PBMCs from the stem cell graft donor, collected from the stem cell graft. DNA sequence: TGTGCCATCAGTGAGACAGGGGGCGTGTCACCCGAGCAGTACTTC. Its amino acids are CAISETGGVSPEQYF.